This entry describes one T cell receptor (beta chain). The target antigen is unknown. These data originate in a study of T cell repertoires in cytomegalovirus infection. The overall study: It can be stated that public TCR beta signatures indicated CMV infection as well as a matching HLA type. Overall study findings and caveats: Carriage of CMV together with the relevant HLA was identifiable through cumulative public TCR beta family frequency. HLA-C-restricted CMV-specific TCR beta clonotypes were dominant in the ex vivo response.

TCRdb recomputed calls from the reads with MiXCR, one row per CDR3 protein. The data contain 500,000 to 600,000 distinct CDR3 sequences, more than 15% of them singletons. Source material: CD8+ T cells from PBMCs. The TCR comes from a human donor in good health (CMV status not recorded). Some clones in this sample may be carry-over from other donors' samples.

In DNA, the CDR3 is TGCAGCGTTGAAGATGCGTGCAGGGTCAATGGCTACACCTTC. Translating gives CSVEDACRVNGYTF. The V and J genes are TRBV29-1 and TRBJ1-2; D possibly corresponds to TRBD1 (5 bases). Deletions cut 0 bases from V and 6 bases from J, with 14 bases between. The length of the CDR3 is 14 residues. CDR1 is SQVTM and CDR2 is ANQGSEA in the germline V gene.